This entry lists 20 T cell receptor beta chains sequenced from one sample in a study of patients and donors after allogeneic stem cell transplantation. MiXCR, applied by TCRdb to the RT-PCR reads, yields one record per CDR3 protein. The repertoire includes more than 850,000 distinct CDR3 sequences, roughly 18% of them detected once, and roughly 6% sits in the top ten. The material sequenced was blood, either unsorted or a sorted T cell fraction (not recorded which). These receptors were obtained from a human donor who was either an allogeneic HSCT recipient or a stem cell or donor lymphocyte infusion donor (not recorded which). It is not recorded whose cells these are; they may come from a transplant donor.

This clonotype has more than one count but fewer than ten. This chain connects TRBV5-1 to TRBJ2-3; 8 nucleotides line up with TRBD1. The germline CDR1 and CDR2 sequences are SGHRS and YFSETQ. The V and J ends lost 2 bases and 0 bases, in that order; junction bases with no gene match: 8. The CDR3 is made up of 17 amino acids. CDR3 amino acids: CASSFTGGQRSTDTQYF. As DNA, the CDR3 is TGCGCCAGCAGCTTTACAGGGGGGCAGAGGAGCACAGATACGCAGTATTTT.

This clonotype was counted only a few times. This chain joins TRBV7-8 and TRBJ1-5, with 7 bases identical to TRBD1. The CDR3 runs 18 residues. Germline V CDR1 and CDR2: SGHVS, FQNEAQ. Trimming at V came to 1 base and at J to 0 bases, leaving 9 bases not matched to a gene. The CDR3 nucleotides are TGTGCCAGCAGCTTAGGTCGGAGGGCAGGGGGTAGCAATCAGCCCCAGCATTTT. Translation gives CASSLGRRAGGSNQPQHF.

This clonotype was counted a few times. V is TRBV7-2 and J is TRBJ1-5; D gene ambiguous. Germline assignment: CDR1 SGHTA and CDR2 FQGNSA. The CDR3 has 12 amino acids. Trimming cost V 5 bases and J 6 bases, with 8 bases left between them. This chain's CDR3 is CASSQNSQPQHF. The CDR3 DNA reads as TGTGCCAGCAGCCAAAATAGTCAGCCCCAGCATTTT.

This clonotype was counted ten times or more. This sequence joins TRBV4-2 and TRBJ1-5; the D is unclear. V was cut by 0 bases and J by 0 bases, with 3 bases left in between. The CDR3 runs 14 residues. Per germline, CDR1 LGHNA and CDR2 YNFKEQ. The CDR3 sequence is CASSQDLSNQPQHF. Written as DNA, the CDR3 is TGTGCCAGCAGCCAAGACCTTAGCAATCAGCCCCAGCATTTT.

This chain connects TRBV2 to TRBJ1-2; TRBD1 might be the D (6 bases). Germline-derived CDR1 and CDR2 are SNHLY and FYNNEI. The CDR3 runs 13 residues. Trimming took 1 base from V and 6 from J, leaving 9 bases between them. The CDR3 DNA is TGTGCCAGCAGTGAAGGAGGGGGTCATGGCTACACCTTC. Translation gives CASSEGGGHGYTF.

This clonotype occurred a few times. CDR3 DNA: TGTGCCAGCAGCTTGAGGTCCGAGACCCAGTACTTC. This sequence encodes CASSLRSETQYF. This chain uses TRBV5-4 with TRBJ2-5, with unresolved D. The V gene's germline CDR1 is SGHNT and CDR2 YYREEE (reference sequence). There are 12 residues in the CDR3. Trimming took 1 base from V and 5 from J, leaving 6 bases between them.

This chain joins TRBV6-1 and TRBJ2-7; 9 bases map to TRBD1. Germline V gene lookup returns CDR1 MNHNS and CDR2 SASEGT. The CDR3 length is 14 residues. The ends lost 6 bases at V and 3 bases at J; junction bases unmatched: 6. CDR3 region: CASSPDRGYYEQYF. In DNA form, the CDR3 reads TGTGCCAGCAGCCCGGACAGGGGCTACTACGAGCAGTACTTC.

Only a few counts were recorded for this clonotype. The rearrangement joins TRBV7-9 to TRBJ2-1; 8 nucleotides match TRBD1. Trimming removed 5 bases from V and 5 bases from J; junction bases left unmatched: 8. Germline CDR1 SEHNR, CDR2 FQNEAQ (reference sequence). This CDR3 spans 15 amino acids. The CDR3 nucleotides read TGTGCCAGCAGCGAGACAGGGGTAACCCACAATGAGCAGTTCTTC. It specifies CASSETGVTHNEQFF.

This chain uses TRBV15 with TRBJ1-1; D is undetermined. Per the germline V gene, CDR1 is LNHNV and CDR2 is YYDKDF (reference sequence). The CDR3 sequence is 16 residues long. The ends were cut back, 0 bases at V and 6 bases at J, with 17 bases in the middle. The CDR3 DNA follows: TGTGCCACCAGCAGAGAGGGATTCGATCGGGGTTCTGAAGCTTTCTTT. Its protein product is CATSREGFDRGSEAFF.

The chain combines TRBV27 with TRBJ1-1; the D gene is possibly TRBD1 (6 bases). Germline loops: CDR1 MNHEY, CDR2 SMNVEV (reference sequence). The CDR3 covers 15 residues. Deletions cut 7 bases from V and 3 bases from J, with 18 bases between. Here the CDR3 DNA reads TGTGCCAGCACCGCTCAGGGGTTAGGGGACACTGAAGCTTTCTTT. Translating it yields CASTAQGLGDTEAFF.

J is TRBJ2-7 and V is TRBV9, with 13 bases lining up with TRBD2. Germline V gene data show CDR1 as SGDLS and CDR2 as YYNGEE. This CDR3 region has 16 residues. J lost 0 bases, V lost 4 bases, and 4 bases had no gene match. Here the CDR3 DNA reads TGTGCCAGCAGCTCGGGACTAGCGGGGATCTCCTACGAGCAGTACTTC. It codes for CASSSGLAGISYEQYF.

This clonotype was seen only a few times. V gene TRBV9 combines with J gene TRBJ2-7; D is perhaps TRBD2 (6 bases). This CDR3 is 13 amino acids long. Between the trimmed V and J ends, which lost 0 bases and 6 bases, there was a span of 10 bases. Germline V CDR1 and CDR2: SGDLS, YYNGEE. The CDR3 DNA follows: TGTGCCAGCAGCGTAGGAGGCGGGGTCGAGCAGTACTTC. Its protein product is CASSVGGGVEQYF. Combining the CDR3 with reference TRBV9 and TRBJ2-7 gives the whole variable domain DSGVTQTPKHLITATGQRVTLRCSPRSGDLSVYWYQQSLDQGLQFLIQYYNGEERAKGNILERFSAQQFPDLHSELNLSSLELGDSALYFCASSVGGGVEQYFGPGTRLTVT.

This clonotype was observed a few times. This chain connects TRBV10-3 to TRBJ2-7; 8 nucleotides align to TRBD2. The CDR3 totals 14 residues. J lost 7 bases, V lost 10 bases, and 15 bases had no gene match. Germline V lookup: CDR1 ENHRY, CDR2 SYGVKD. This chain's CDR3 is CATALASGYQEQYF. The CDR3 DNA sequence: TGTGCCACGGCCTTGGCTAGCGGGTACCAAGAGCAGTACTTC.

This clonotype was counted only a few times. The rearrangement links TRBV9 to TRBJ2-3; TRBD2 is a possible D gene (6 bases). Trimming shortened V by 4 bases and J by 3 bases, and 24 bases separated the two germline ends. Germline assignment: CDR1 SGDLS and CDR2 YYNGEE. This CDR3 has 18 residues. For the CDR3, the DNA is TGTGCCAGCAGCACCCGGGACTTCCCAAGCGAATTAACAGATACGCAGTATTTT. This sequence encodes CASSTRDFPSELTDTQYF.

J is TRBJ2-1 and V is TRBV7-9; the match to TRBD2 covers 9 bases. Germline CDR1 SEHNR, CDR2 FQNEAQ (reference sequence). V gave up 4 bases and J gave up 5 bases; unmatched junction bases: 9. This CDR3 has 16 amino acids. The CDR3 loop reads CASSSNLAGPNNEQFF. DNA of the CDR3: TGTGCCAGCAGCTCCAACCTAGCGGGGCCAAACAATGAGCAGTTCTTC. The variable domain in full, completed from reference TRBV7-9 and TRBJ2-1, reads DTGVSQNPRHKITKRGQNVTFRCDPISEHNRLYWYRQTLGQGPEFLTYFQNEAQLEKSRLLSDRFSAERPKGSFSTLEIQRTEQGDSAMYLCASSSNLAGPNNEQFFGPGTRLTVL.

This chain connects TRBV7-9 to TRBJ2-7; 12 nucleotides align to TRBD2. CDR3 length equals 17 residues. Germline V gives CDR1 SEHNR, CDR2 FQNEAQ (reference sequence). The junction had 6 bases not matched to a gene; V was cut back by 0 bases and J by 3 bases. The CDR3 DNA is TGTGCCAGCAGCTTAGCGCTCGAGACTAGCGGGAGCTACGAGCAGTACTTC. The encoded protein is CASSLALETSGSYEQYF.

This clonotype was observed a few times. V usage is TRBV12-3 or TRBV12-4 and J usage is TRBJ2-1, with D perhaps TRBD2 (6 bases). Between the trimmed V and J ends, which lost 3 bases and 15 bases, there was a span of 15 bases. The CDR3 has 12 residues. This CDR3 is CASSLLAGGWFF. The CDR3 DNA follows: TGTGCCAGCAGTTTGCTAGCCGGGGGATGGTTCTTC.

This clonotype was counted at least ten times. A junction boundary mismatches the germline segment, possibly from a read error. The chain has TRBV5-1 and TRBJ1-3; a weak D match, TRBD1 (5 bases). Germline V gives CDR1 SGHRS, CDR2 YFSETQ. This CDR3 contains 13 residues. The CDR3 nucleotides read TGTGCCAGCAGTTCGGGGCCTGGAAACACCATATATTTT. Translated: CASSSGPGNTIYF.

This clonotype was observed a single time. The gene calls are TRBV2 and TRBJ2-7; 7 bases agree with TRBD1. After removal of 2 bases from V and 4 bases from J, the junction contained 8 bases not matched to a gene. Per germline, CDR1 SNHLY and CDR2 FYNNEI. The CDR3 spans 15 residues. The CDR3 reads CASSERGRGRYEQYF. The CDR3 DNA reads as TGTGCCAGCAGTGAAAGGGGCAGGGGGAGATACGAGCAGTACTTC. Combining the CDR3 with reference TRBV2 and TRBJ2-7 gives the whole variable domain EPEVTQTPSHQVTQMGQEVILRCVPISNHLYFYWYRQILGQKVEFLVSFYNNEISEKSEIFDDQFSVERPDGSNFTLKIRSTKLEDSAMYFCASSERGRGRYEQYFGPGTRLTVT.

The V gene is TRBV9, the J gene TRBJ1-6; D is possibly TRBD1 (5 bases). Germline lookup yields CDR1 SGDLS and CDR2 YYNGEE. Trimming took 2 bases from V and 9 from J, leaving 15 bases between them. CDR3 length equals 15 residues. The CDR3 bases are TGTGCCAGCAGCGTTCGGGGGGAAAGGACTTCACCCCTCCACTTT. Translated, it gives CASSVRGERTSPLHF.